The rows below give T cell receptor beta chains drawn from one sample of a study of OX40 agonist ivuxolimab in advanced cancers. Libraries were prepared by immunoSEQ multiplex PCR; TCRdb keeps only in-frame clonotypes and omits some of them. The sample holds 10,000 to 15,000 clones, approximately 78% seen once. Source: CD4+ or CD8+ T cells sorted from blood, taken in a trial of the OX40 agonist ivuxolimab. The origin of the receptors is an adult with an advanced solid tumor such as melanoma, head and neck, liver or kidney cancer. Both conserved end residues are part of each CDR3. Each record gives: J gene, D gene, V gene, clone size, CDR3 DNA, CDR3 protein. D genes are given only for firm matches. Rows may omit the clone size; those that give it use once, few, many or a size class.

>TRBJ1-1|TRBD1|TRBV28|once
TGTGCCAGCAGACCGGGACAGCTCCACATGAACACTGAAGCTTTCTTT
CASRPGQLHMNTEAFF
>TRBJ2-7|NA|TRBV19|NA
TGTGCCAGTAGTGCGGAATCTACCTACGAGCAGTACTTC
CASSAESTYEQYF
>TRBJ1-5|TRBD1|TRBV19|NA
TGTGCCACCGGACAGGGAACGATTTTAGACCCTCAGCCCCAGCATTTT
CATGQGTILDPQPQHF
>TRBJ2-1|NA|TRBV10-3|NA
TGTGCCATCAGGGTAGCGGAATACAATGAGCAGTTCTTC
CAIRVAEYNEQFF
>TRBJ1-5|NA|TRBV5-8|NA
TGTGCCAGCAGCCTGGGGGGAAACAATCAGCCCCAGCATTTT
CASSLGGNNQPQHF
>TRBJ2-5|TRBD2|TRBV2|NA
TGTGCCAGCAGTGAACTAGCGGGGGAGGAAGCGGAGACCCAGTACTTC
CASSELAGEEAETQYF
>TRBJ1-5|NA|TRBV6-4|NA
TGTGCCAGCAGTGTAGCCCCATCTGTGGAGCCCCAGCATTTT
CASSVAPSVEPQHF
>TRBJ1-4|NA|TRBV4-3|NA
TGCGCCAGCAGCCAAGATTGGTCAGGGAGGGAAAAACTGTTTTTT
CASSQDWSGREKLFF
>TRBJ1-2|TRBD1|TRBV28|NA
TGTGCCAGCAGACTCAGGGGGCGTCCTGGCTACACCTTC
CASRLRGRPGYTF
>TRBJ2-1|TRBD1|TRBV13|NA
TGTGCCAGCAGCTTCAGGGGGCTCTGGGAGCAGTTCTTC
CASSFRGLWEQFF
>TRBJ2-7|NA|TRBV27|once
TGTGCCAGCAGCCTACGGACGGGACTTCCCGACGAGCAGTACTTC
CASSLRTGLPDEQYF
>TRBJ2-3|NA|TRBV15|NA
TGTGCCACCAGCCCCCTTGGGGGGTTCACAGATACGCAGTATTTT
CATSPLGGFTDTQYF
>TRBJ2-4|NA|TRBV12-5|NA
TGTGCTAGTGGTTTGTCTTTTACAGGGTTCGGCAAAAACATTCAGTACTTC
CASGLSFTGFGKNIQYF
>TRBJ2-7|TRBD2|TRBV7-9|NA
TGTGCCAGCCGGCCGACTAGCGGGAGCTACGAGCAGTACTTC
CASRPTSGSYEQYF
>TRBJ1-1|NA|TRBV28|NA
TGTGCCAGCAGTCCCCCCCGTGGGAGGGTAGCTTTCTTT
CASSPPRGRVAFF
>TRBJ2-1|NA|TRBV20-1|NA
TGCAGTGCTAGAGACTGGATCGAGCAGTTCTTC
CSARDWIEQFF
>TRBJ2-1|NA|TRBV2|few
TGTGCCAGCAGTGACTACCGCTCCAACAATGAGCAGTTCTTC
CASSDYRSNNEQFF
>TRBJ2-1|NA|TRBV28|once
TGTGCCAGCAGTTCCCGCGAAGTCCGCCCCTTATTCTCCTACAATGAGCAGTTCTTC
CASSSREVRPLFSYNEQFF
>TRBJ2-7|TRBD2|TRBV18|NA
TGTGCCAGCTCACCAGTACTAGCGGGAGATCCCGAGCAGTACTTC
CASSPVLAGDPEQYF
>TRBJ2-7|NA|TRBV6-5|NA
TGTGCCAGCAGGCCTTGGGGCGGGGACTACGAGCAGTACTTC
CASRPWGGDYEQYF
>TRBJ2-1|NA|TRBV9|NA
TGTGCCAGCAGCATATGGGGGAGCGGCGATGAGCAGTTCTTC
CASSIWGSGDEQFF
>TRBJ1-1|NA|TRBV14|NA
TGTGCCAGCAGCCCTATGTGGTCAGCAAACACTGAAGCTTTCTTT
CASSPMWSANTEAFF
>TRBJ2-5|NA|TRBV7-9|NA
TGTGCCAGCAGCCCGTCGGGCGGGATCCTGGTGGAGACCCAGTACTTC
CASSPSGGILVETQYF
>TRBJ2-5|TRBD2|TRBV9|NA
TGTGCCAGCAGCGTCTCGAGCGGGAGAGGGGAGACCCAGTACTTC
CASSVSSGRGETQYF
>TRBJ2-3|NA|TRBV7-9|NA
TGTGCCAGCAGCTCCCCCCGGGCGGCTCCCACAGATACGCAGTATTTT
CASSSPRAAPTDTQYF
>TRBJ2-1|TRBD2|TRBV27|NA
TGTGCCAGCAGTTTATTGGCTAGCGGGGGCAGCTCCTACAATGAGCAGTTCTTC
CASSLLASGGSSYNEQFF
>TRBJ2-7|NA|TRBV7-2|NA
TGTGCCATCACAGGGAGGAGCCCTCCCTACGAGCAGTACTTC
CAITGRSPPYEQYF
>TRBJ2-3|NA|TRBV11-2|NA
TGTGCCAGCAGCCCAGAGCCGAGGGGGAGCACAGATACGCAGTATTTT
CASSPEPRGSTDTQYF
>TRBJ1-3|NA|TRBV28|NA
TGTGCCAGCAGTTTGGGACCGACGACCTCTGGAAACACCATATATTTT
CASSLGPTTSGNTIYF
>TRBJ2-7|NA|TRBV7-9|once
TGTGCCAGCAGCTTCGGAGGGGTCTACGAGCAGTACTTC
CASSFGGVYEQYF
>TRBJ2-1|NA|TRBV28|NA
TGTGCCAGCAGTATAGTGAGGGAGTCTGAGCAGTTCTTC
CASSIVRESEQFF
>TRBJ2-7|NA|TRBV21-1|medium-sized
TGTGCCAGCGCCACAGAGGGGACCCATCGCTACGAGCAGTACTTC
CASATEGTHRYEQYF
>TRBJ2-1|NA|TRBV27|NA
TGTGCCAGCACCGCAGCGGGACACTCCTACAATGAGCAGTTCTTC
CASTAAGHSYNEQFF
>TRBJ2-7|TRBD1|TRBV7-6|NA
TGTGCCAGCAGCTTGGGACAGCTCTACGAGCAGTACTTC
CASSLGQLYEQYF
>TRBJ2-7|NA|TRBV4-3|NA
TGCGCCAGCAGCCTAACAGTGGGGCAAGTCGAGCAGTACTTC
CASSLTVGQVEQYF
>TRBJ2-7|NA|TRBV6-6|NA
TGTGCCAGCAGCCCATCAGAGTCCTACGAGCAGTACTTC
CASSPSESYEQYF
>TRBJ2-2|NA|TRBV21-1|NA
TGTGCCAGCAATGCGGGTGCGGGCCACACCGGGGAGCTGTTTTTT
CASNAGAGHTGELFF
>TRBJ1-2|NA|TRBV25-1|once
TGTGCCAGCAGTGACTGGGCCTATGGCTACACCTTC
CASSDWAYGYTF
>TRBJ2-7|TRBD2|TRBV27|NA
TGTGCCAGCAGATCCGGGGAGGGACCGTACGAGCAGTACTTC
CASRSGEGPYEQYF
>TRBJ2-5|NA|TRBV4-3|NA
TGCGCCAGCAGCCAAGATGGGGGGCGGGAGACCCAGTACTTC
CASSQDGGRETQYF
>TRBJ2-7|TRBD1|TRBV10-3|once
TGTGCCATCGGACAGGCCTACGAGCAGTACTTC
CAIGQAYEQYF
>TRBJ2-1|TRBD2|TRBV5-1|NA
TGCGCCAGCAGCTTGGGAGGACTAGCGGGACTCACCTACAATGAGCAGTTCTTC
CASSLGGLAGLTYNEQFF
>TRBJ2-2|NA|TRBV28|NA
TGTGCCAGCAGTTTGTTCCGGTACACCGGGGAGCTGTTTTTT
CASSLFRYTGELFF
>TRBJ2-2|TRBD2|TRBV7-6|NA
TGTGCCAGCAGCTTAGCCTCGACTAGCCCTACTCGGACCGGGGAGCTGTTTTTT
CASSLASTSPTRTGELFF
>TRBJ2-7|TRBD1|TRBV5-5|NA
TGTGCCAGCAGATTGGCCGGGACAGGGCAACACGAGCAGTACTTC
CASRLAGTGQHEQYF
>TRBJ2-7|NA|TRBV4-3|NA
TGCGCCAGCAGCCGAACCTCCGACCCGAGGGACGAGCAGTACTTC
CASSRTSDPRDEQYF
>TRBJ2-7|TRBD2|TRBV27|NA
TGTGCCAGCAGTGTACAGGGGTGGGTAGCGGGAGGTAGCTCCTACGAGCAGTACTTC
CASSVQGWVAGGSSYEQYF
>TRBJ2-4|NA|TRBV18|NA
TGTGCCAGCACCCTACGTCATCCTTGGAATAACATTCAGTACTTC
CASTLRHPWNNIQYF
>TRBJ2-7|NA|TRBV7-9|NA
TGTGCCAGCAGCTCGGCGGGTGAACGCTACGAGCAGTACTTC
CASSSAGERYEQYF
>TRBJ2-1|NA|TRBV14|NA
TGTGCCAGCAGCCAAAGTCTGGCTGAGCAGTTCTTC
CASSQSLAEQFF
>TRBJ2-7|NA|TRBV19|NA
TGTGCCAGTAGTTGGGCGACTTCTCACCCCGAGCAGTACTTC
CASSWATSHPEQYF